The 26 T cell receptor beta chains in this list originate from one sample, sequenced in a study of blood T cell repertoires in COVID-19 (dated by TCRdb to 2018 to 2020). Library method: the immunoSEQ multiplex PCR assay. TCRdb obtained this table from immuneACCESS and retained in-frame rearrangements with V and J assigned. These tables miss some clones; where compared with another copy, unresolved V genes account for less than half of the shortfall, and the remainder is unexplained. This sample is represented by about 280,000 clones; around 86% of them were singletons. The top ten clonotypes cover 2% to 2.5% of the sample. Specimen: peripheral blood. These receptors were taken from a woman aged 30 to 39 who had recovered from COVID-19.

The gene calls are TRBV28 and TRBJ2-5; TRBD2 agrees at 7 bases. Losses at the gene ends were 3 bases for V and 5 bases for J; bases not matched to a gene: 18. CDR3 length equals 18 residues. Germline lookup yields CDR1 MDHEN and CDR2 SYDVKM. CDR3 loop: CASSFFLREKAGDETQYF. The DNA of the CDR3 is TGTGCCAGCAGTTTTTTCTTGCGGGAGAAGGCTGGGGATGAGACCCAGTACTTC.

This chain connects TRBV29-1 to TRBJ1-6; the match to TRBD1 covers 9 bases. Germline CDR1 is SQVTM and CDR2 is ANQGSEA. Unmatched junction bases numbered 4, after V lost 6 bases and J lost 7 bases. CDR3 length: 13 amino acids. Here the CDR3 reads CSVSGTGNSPLHF. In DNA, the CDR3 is TGCAGCGTCTCCGGGACAGGGAATTCACCCCTCCACTTT.

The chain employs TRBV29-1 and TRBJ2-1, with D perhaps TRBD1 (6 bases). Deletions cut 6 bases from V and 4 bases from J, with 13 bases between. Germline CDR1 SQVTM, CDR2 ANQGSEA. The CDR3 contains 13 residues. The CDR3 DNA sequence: TGCAGCGTGACTGGACAGACATACAATGAGCAGTTCTTC. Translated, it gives CSVTGQTYNEQFF.

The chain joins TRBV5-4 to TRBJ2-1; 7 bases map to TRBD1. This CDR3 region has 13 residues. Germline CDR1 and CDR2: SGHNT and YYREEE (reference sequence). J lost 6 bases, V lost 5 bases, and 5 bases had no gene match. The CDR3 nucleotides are TGTGCCAGCAGTTCCCCAGGGGGCAATGAGCAGTTCTTC. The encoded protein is CASSSPGGNEQFF.

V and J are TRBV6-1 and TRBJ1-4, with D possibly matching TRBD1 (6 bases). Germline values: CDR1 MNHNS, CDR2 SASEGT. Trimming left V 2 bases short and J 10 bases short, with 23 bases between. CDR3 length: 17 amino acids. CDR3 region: CASSESSMQQGGGKLFF. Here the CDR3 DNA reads TGTGCCAGCAGTGAATCCTCGATGCAACAGGGCGGGGGAAAACTGTTTTTT.

The CDR3 DNA reads as TGTGCCAGCAGCGTAGACGGGAGGGCCTACGAGCAGTACTTC. Protein product: CASSVDGRAYEQYF. This chain connects TRBV9 to TRBJ2-7, with TRBD2 identical over 8 bases. This CDR3 spans 14 amino acids. J was trimmed by 2 bases and V by 0 bases; bases with no gene match: 1. Per the germline V gene, CDR1 is SGDLS and CDR2 is YYNGEE.

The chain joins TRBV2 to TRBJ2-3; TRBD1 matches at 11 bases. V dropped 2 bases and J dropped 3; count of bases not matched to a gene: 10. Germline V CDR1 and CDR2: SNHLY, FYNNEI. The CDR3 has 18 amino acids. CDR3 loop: CASSEFGQGAYPTDTQYF. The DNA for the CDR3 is TGTGCCAGCAGTGAATTCGGACAGGGGGCATACCCGACAGATACGCAGTATTTT.

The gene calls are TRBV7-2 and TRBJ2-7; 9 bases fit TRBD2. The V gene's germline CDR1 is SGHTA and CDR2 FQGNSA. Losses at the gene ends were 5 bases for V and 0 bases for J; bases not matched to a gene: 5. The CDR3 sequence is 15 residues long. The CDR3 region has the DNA TGTGCCAGCAGCCCAGATAGCGGGAGCTCCTACGAGCAGTACTTC. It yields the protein CASSPDSGSSYEQYF. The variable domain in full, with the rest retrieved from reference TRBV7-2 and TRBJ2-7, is GAGVSQSPSNKVTEKGKDVELRCDPISGHTALYWYRQSLGQGLEFLIYFQGNSAPDKSGLPSDRFSAERTGGSVSTLTIQRTQQEDSAVYLCASSPDSGSSYEQYFGPGTRLTVT.

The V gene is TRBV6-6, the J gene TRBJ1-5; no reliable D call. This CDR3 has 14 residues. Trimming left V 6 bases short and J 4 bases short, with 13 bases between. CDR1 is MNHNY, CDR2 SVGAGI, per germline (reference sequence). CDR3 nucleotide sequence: TGTGCCAGCAGCCCCCGCGGATCGAATCAGCCCCAGCATTTT. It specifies CASSPRGSNQPQHF.

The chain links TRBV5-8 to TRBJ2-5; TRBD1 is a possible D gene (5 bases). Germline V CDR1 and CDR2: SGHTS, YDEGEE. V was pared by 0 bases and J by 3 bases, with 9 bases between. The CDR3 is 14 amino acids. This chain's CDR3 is CASSLAGIEETQYF. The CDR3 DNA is TGTGCCAGCAGCTTGGCAGGGATAGAAGAGACCCAGTACTTC. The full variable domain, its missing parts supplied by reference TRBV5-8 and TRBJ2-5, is EAGVTQSPTHLIKTRGQQATLRCSPISGHTSVYWYQQALGLGLQFLLWYDEGEERNRGNFPPRFSGRQFPNYSSELNVNALELEDSALYLCASSLAGIEETQYFGPGTRLLVL.

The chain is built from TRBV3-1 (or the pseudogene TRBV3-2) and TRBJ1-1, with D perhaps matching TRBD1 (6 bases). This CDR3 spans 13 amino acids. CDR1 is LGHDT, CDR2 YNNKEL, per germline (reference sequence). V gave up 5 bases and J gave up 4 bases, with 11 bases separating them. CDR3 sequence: CASSVRGATEAFF. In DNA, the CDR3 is TGTGCCAGCAGCGTCAGGGGAGCCACTGAAGCTTTCTTT.

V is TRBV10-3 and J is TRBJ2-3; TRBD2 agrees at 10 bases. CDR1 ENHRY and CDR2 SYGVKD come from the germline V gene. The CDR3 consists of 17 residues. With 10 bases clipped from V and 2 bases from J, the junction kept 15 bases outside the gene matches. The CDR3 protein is CATHGEREGRPTDTQYF. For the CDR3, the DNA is TGTGCCACCCACGGGGAGCGGGAGGGCCGTCCCACAGATACGCAGTATTTT.

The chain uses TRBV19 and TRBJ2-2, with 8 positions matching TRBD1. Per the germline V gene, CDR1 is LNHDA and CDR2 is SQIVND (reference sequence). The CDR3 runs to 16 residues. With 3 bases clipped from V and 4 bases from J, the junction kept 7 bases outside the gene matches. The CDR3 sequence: CASSILQGAFTGELFF. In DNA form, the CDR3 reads TGTGCCAGTAGTATTCTGCAGGGGGCCTTCACCGGGGAGCTGTTTTTT.

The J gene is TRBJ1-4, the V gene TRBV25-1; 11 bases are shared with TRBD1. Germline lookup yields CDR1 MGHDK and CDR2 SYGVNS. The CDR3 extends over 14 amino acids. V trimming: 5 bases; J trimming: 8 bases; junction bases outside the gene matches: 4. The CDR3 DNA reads TGTGCCAGCAGTTTAGGGACAGGGGGAGAAAAACTGTTTTTT. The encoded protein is CASSLGTGGEKLFF.

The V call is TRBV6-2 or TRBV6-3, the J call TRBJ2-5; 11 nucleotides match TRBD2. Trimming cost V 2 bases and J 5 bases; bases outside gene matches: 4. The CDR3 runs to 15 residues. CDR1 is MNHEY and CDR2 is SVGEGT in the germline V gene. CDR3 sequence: CASSYTSGSRETQYF. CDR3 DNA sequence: TGTGCCAGCAGTTACACTAGCGGGAGTCGGGAGACCCAGTACTTC.

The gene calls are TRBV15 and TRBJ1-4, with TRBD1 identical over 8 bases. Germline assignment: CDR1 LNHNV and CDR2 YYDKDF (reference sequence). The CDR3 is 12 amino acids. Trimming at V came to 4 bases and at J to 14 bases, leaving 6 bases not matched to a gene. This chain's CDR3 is CATSMQGARLFF. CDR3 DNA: TGTGCCACCAGCATGCAGGGGGCGCGGCTGTTTTTT. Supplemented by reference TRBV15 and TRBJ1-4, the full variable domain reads DAMVIQNPRYQVTQFGKPVTLSCSQTLNHNVMYWYQQKSSQAPKLLFHYYDKDFNNEADTPDNFQSRRPNTSFCFLDIRSPGLGDTAMYLCATSMQGARLFFGSGTQLSVL.

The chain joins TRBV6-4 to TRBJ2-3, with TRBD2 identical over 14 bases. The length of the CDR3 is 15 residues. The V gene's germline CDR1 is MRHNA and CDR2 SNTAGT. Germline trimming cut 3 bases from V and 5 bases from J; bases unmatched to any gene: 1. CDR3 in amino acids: CASSETSGRGDTQYF. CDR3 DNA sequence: TGTGCCAGCAGTGAGACTAGCGGGAGGGGAGATACGCAGTATTTT.

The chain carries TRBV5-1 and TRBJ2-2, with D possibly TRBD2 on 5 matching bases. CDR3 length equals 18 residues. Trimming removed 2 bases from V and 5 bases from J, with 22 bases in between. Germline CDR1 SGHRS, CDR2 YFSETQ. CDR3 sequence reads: CASSLQPKVQRRTGELFF. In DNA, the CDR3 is TGCGCCAGCAGCTTACAGCCAAAGGTCCAAAGGAGGACCGGGGAGCTGTTTTTT.

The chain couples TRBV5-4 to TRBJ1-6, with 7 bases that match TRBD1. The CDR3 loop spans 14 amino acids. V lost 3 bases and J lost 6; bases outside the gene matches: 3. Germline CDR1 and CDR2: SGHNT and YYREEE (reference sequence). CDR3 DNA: TGTGCCAGCAGCTCAACAGGGGCTAATTCACCCCTCCACTTT. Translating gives CASSSTGANSPLHF.

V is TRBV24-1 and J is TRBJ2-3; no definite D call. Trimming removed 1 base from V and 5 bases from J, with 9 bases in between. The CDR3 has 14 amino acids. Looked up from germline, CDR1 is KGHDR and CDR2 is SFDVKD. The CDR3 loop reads CATSDFGLGDTQYF. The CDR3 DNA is TGTGCCACCAGTGATTTCGGTCTCGGAGATACGCAGTATTTT.

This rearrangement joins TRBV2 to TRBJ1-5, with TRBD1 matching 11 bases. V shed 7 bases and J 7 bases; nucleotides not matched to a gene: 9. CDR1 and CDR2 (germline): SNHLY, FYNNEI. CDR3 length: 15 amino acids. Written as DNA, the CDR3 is TGTGCCAGCACCCAAGGGACAGGGGGATGGCAGCCCCAGCATTTT. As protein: CASTQGTGGWQPQHF.

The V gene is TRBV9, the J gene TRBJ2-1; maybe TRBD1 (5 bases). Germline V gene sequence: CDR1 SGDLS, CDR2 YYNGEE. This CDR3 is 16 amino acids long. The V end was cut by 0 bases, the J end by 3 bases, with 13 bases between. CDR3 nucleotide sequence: TGTGCCAGCAGCGTAGCGTGGCAGGGCGACTACAATGAGCAGTTCTTC. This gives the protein CASSVAWQGDYNEQFF.

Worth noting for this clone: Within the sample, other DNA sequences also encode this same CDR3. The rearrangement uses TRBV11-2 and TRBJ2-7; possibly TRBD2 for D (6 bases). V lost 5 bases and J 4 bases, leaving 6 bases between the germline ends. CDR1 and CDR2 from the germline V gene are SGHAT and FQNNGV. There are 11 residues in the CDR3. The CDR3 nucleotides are TGTGCCAGCAGCCGGGGGTACGAGCAGTACTTC. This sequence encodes CASSRGYEQYF.

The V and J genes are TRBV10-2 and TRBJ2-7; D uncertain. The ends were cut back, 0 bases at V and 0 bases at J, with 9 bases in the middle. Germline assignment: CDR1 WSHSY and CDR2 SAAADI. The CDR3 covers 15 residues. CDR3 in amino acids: CASSESTSGSYEQYF. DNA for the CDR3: TGCGCCAGCAGTGAGTCGACCTCGGGCTCCTACGAGCAGTACTTC.

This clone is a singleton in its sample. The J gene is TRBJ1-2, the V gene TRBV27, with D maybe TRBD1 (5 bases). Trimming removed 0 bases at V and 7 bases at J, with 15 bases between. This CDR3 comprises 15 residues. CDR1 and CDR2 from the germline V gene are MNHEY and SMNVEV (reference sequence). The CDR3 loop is CASSLSLTEYGGYTF. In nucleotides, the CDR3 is TGTGCCAGCAGTTTATCCTTGACAGAATACGGTGGCTACACCTTC.

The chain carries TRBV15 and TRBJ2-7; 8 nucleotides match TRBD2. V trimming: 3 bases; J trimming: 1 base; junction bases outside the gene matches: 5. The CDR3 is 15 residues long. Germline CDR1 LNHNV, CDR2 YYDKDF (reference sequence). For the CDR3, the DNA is TGTGCCACCAGCAGCCTCAGCGGGGGATCCTACGAGCAGTACTTC. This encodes CATSSLSGGSYEQYF.